The present T cell receptor (beta chain) was sequenced within a study of blood T cell repertoires in COVID-19. Overall study: There were acute and convalescent COVID-19 samples, and they came from the United States, Italy and Spain. PBMCs, B-cell-depleted T cells, or T cells provided the cDNA or gDNA that made up the material.

Germline V gene lookup returns CDR1 MNHNS and CDR2 SASEGT. CDR3 size: 15 residues. Between the trimmed V and J ends, which lost 3 bases and 0 bases, there was a span of 12 bases. In the study's own analysis: Nucleated cell counts were estimated from reference gene primer amplification. Only in-frame clones appear in the TCRdb table, and some are missing; sequencing was by immunoSEQ multiplex PCR. The DNA gave D and trimming, while V, J and clone size come from that table. The table records under 100,000 clones, roughly 90% of them present only once. Sequencing was done on a sample of peripheral blood. The sequence was obtained from a man aged 50-60 years with active COVID-19. This rearrangement joins TRBV6-1 to TRBJ2-7; D call uncertain. The DNA of the CDR3 is TGTGCCAGCAGTGAGGTGTCCACCTACTCCTACGAGCAGTACTTC. As protein: CASSEVSTYSYEQYF.